This is a list of T cell receptor beta chains from one sample in a study of shared clonotypes between healthy human individuals. Here immunoSEQ multiplex PCR was the method, and the copy in TCRdb shows in-frame clones only, minus some. The sample shows approximately 940,000 clones, roughly 72% of them seen only once. The sample comprised memory CD4+ T cells sorted from blood. These receptors were collected from a man between 18 and 35 years old in good health. The CDR3 runs from the conserved cysteine through the conserved F or W. Clone size is given for some rows only: seen once, a few or many times, or a class if the clone is expanded.

clone_size	v_call	cdr3_aa
many	TRBV10-1	CASSGGSGNTIYF
once	TRBV5-1	CASSSAGVWETQYF
once	TRBV30	CAWRASVRAGETQYF
NA	TRBV5-4	CASSLGRAQETQYF
NA	TRBV2	CASSGVGSDGYTF
few	TRBV2	CASKGGGHSNQPQHF
NA	TRBV5-1	CASSAGGENSPLHF
NA	TRBV10-3	CAIRKTGTDSEQYF
NA	TRBV18	CASSSGLASDEQFF
NA	TRBV14	CASSQGSSGRNEQYF
NA	TRBV6-6	CASSPPGTYEQYF
NA	TRBV5-1	CASSLTSSYNSPLHF
NA	TRBV5-3	CARSFQAEQFF
NA	TRBV6-1	CASRVGSTGANVLTF
once	TRBV30	CAWNRGLAGGPNEQYF
NA	TRBV20-1	CKASVNNEQFF
NA	TRBV5-1	CASSLTGDQPQHF
NA	TRBV7-2	CASSSRMGNQPQHF
NA	TRBV4-1	CASSRVGGNTGELFF
NA	TRBV9	CASSVRGAGTDTQYF
NA	TRBV7-9	CASSLATGTEGYTF
NA	TRBV28	CASSLFQETQYF
NA	TRBV18	CASSLGGLHGYTF
NA	TRBV7-2	CASSLDSAGPQYF
once	TRBV4-3	CASSQVDGKNPTRGYTF
NA	TRBV9	CASSVEGTSGLFISYNEQFF
once	TRBV11-2	CASSPGLRGRGGYTF
NA	TRBV9	CASSVNPVTEAFF
NA	TRBV6-1	CASSEAGTGVGEQFF
NA	TRBV2	CASTLNPGETQYF
NA	TRBV10-3	CAISDSKTRGSNQPQHF
NA	TRBV6-1	CASSEGRGLNTEAFF
NA	TRBV5-1	CASIGGTVTGELFF
NA	TRBV5-1	CASSPGQVSYEQYF
NA	TRBV5-1	CASSLEGLGYTF
NA	TRBV28	CASRGHYKGGELFF
NA	TRBV30	CAWSGGQGGNQPQHF
few	TRBV29-1	CSVDEGGTGTQYF
NA	TRBV18	CASSPPARGTDTQYF
NA	TRBV12-5	CASGLVMGQGNNQPQHF
NA	TRBV11-2	CASSPQISNNEQFF
NA	TRBV11-2	CASRKGIYEQYF
NA	TRBV5-4	CASSFGLPSTDTQYF
NA	TRBV5-6	CASSLANAGAGYTF
once	TRBV18	CASSPNDRAPRDYGYTF
NA	TRBV30	CAWSLTGELFF
once	TRBV18	CASSPGQGNSYEQYF
NA	TRBV6-5	CASRAPGLAGVEQYF
NA	TRBV9	CASSAGTNDRSPLHF
NA	TRBV5-1	CASSPGGVRVDSPLHF
NA	TRBV19	CASSRAGDNEQFF
NA	TRBV5-5	CASSYDENRGRTSNSPLHF
NA	TRBV11-2	CASSFRRETQYF
NA	TRBV6-6	CASTSGGVDTQYF
few	TRBV5-1	CASSWGDFMNTEAFF
NA	TRBV5-4	CASSSLKLQGYNEQFF
NA	TRBV2	CASRGRLNSNQPQHF
NA	TRBV15	CATSRDFAQATNEKLFF
NA	TRBV7-2	CASSSDRGFNYGYTF
many	TRBV11-2	CASSLDRFLAGANYNEQFF